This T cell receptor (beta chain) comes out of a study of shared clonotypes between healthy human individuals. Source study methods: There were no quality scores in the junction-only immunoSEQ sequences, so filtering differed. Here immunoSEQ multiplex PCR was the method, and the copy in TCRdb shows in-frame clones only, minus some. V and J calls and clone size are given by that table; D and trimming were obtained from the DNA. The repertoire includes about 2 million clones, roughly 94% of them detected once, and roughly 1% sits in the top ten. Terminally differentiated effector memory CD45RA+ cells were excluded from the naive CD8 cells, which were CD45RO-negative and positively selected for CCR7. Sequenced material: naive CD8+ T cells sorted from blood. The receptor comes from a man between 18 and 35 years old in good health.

The CDR3 DNA sequence: TGTGCCAGCAGTCCCAGGGGTACTAGCAATCAGCCCCAGCATTTT. Its protein is CASSPRGTSNQPQHF. The chain joins TRBV6-5 to TRBJ1-5, with a tentative D call TRBD1 (6 bases). Per the germline V gene, CDR1 is MNHEY and CDR2 is SVGAGI. Trimming left V 5 bases short and J 0 bases short, with 11 bases between. The CDR3 contains 15 residues.